The next 25 T cell receptor beta chains were all read from a single sample in a study of regulatory T cells in long-lasting Graves disease. Time point here: newly diagnosed GD, antithyroid drugs for less than 3 months. TCR sequences were obtained from RNA taken from PBMCs. Researchers made TCR beta libraries by using iRepertoire HTBI primers and running Arm-PCR on CDR3 regions. TCRdb passed the multiplex PCR reads through MiXCR, listing each CDR3 protein once. In the table there are some 500,000 distinct CDR3 sequences, approximately 13% of which are singletons. The data were also submitted as part of a second study, on T cells in Graves' hyperthyroidism and ophthalmopathy.

The source was peripheral blood mononuclear cells (PBMCs), collected at new diagnosis, from a patient treated with antithyroid drugs. All receptors derive from a young man with Graves disease.

Only a few counts were recorded for this clonotype. This chain links TRBV2 with TRBJ2-7; 8 positions agree with TRBD2. With 8 bases clipped from V and 7 bases from J, the junction kept 13 bases outside the gene matches. Germline assignment: CDR1 SNHLY and CDR2 FYNNEI. This CDR3 has 14 residues. CDR3 sequence: CASGKAGEVREQYF. CDR3 nucleotide sequence: TGTGCCAGCGGTAAAGCGGGAGAGGTTCGAGAGCAGTACTTC.

J is TRBJ1-2 and V is TRBV7-2, with D hard to call. Germline V lookup: CDR1 SGHTA, CDR2 FQGNSA. Trimming shortened V by 1 base and J by 5 bases, and 14 bases separated the two germline ends. The CDR3 is 15 amino acids. CDR3 sequence: CASSLGQPVSYGYTF. The DNA for the CDR3 is TGTGCCAGCAGCTTAGGCCAGCCGGTTAGTTATGGCTACACCTTC.

The gene calls are TRBV4-1 and TRBJ2-7, with 8 bases that match TRBD2. Germline trimming cut 4 bases from V and 3 bases from J; bases unmatched to any gene: 14. Germline lookup yields CDR1 MGHRA and CDR2 YSYEKL. The CDR3 has 17 residues. This chain's CDR3 is CASSRLYSAGANYEQYF. As DNA, the CDR3 is TGCGCCAGCAGCCGCCTATACTCAGCGGGAGCAAACTACGAGCAGTACTTC.

This clonotype was found many times. This chain links TRBV12-3 or TRBV12-4 with TRBJ2-2, with TRBD1 matching over 10 bases. This CDR3 contains 15 residues. J lost 8 bases, V lost 4 bases, and 7 bases had no gene match. The CDR3 nucleotides read TGTGCCAGCAGTTCCTCCGGGACAGGGGCTGGGGAGCTGTTTTTT. It translates to CASSSSGTGAGELFF.

At least ten counts were recorded for this clonotype. V gene TRBV3-1 combines with J gene TRBJ2-7, with TRBD1 as a possible D gene (5 bases). Trimming pared 0 bases from V and 6 bases from J, leaving 12 bases between. Germline V lookup: CDR1 LGHDT, CDR2 YNNKEL (reference sequence). This CDR3 comprises 14 residues. CDR3 coding DNA: TGTGCCAGCAGCCAAGACTTTGTTAGGGGCGAGCAGTACTTC. Translation gives CASSQDFVRGEQYF.

This clonotype was recorded many times. For the CDR3, the DNA is TGTGCCAGCAAGGGGGGCACAGATACGCAGTATTTT. Amino acid sequence: CASKGGTDTQYF. The chain joins TRBV6-1 to TRBJ2-3; maybe TRBD1 (6 bases). The CDR3 extends over 12 amino acids. Germline CDR1 MNHNS, CDR2 SASEGT. The V end was cut by 7 bases, the J end by 1 base, with 6 bases between.

For the CDR3, the DNA is TGTGCCAGCAGCTTCGTCCCGGGACGGGATTCACCCCTCCACTTT. Translating it yields CASSFVPGRDSPLHF. The chain carries TRBV6-1 and TRBJ1-6; D is possibly TRBD1 (5 bases). Trimming removed 6 bases from V and 8 bases from J, with 17 bases in between. The CDR3 contains 15 residues. The germline gives CDR1 MNHNS, CDR2 SASEGT.

This clonotype came up many times. This sequence joins TRBV15 and TRBJ1-5, with 9 positions matching TRBD1. V lost 5 bases, J lost 1 base, and 3 bases stayed unmatched. This CDR3 region has 15 residues. Germline assignment: CDR1 LNHNV and CDR2 YYDKDF (reference sequence). Here the CDR3 reads CATSGGQGSNQPQHF. CDR3 coding DNA: TGTGCCACCAGCGGCGGACAGGGGAGCAATCAGCCCCAGCATTTT.

This clonotype was counted ten times or more. The V gene is TRBV6-2 or TRBV6-3, the J gene TRBJ2-1; perhaps TRBD1 as D (6 bases). Per the germline V gene, CDR1 is MNHEY and CDR2 is SVGEGT. V was clipped by 2 bases and J by 5 bases, with 13 bases between them. The CDR3 runs 15 residues. In DNA form, the CDR3 reads TGTGCCAGCAGTTACCAACAGGGTTTTGACAATGAGCAGTTCTTC. Amino acids: CASSYQQGFDNEQFF.

This clonotype occurred a few times. The V gene is TRBV5-1, the J gene TRBJ1-2; TRBD1 aligns across 12 bases. CDR1 is SGHRS and CDR2 is YFSETQ in the germline V gene. Unmatched junction bases numbered 14, after V lost 6 bases and J lost 8 bases. The CDR3 spans 16 residues. Here the CDR3 reads CASTFNPGQGARGYTF. CDR3 sequence (DNA): TGCGCCAGCACCTTCAACCCGGGACAGGGGGCGCGAGGCTACACCTTC.

The sample holds many counts of this clonotype. V usage is TRBV12-3 or TRBV12-4 and J usage is TRBJ2-1, with 8 bases matching TRBD2. V lost 1 base, J lost 2 bases, and 7 bases stayed unmatched. The CDR3 is 17 residues long. DNA for the CDR3: TGTGCCAGCAGTTTAGTCGGGGGGGCCCTACCCTACAATGAGCAGTTCTTC. The encoded protein is CASSLVGGALPYNEQFF.

This clonotype was counted a few times. The J gene is TRBJ2-3, the V gene TRBV5-4; TRBD1 aligns across 7 bases. V shed 2 bases and J 6 bases; nucleotides not matched to a gene: 12. This CDR3 spans 16 amino acids. CDR1 and CDR2 from the germline V gene are SGHNT and YYREEE (reference sequence). In DNA, the CDR3 is TGTGCCAGCAGCTTAGAAGGGACAGCTAAGTTGGATACGCAGTATTTT. Encoded protein: CASSLEGTAKLDTQYF.

This clonotype was found many times. The V and J genes are TRBV3-1 and TRBJ2-1, with 12 bases aligning to TRBD2. V gave up 9 bases and J gave up 5 bases; unmatched junction bases: 8. The CDR3 contains 15 residues. Germline loops: CDR1 LGHDT, CDR2 YNNKEL (reference sequence). CDR3 loop: CASFGLAGSHNEQFF. The CDR3 DNA follows: TGTGCCAGTTTCGGACTAGCGGGATCTCACAATGAGCAGTTCTTC.

There are many counts of this clonotype. The genes are TRBV11-2 and TRBJ2-3; TRBD1 matches at 11 bases. CDR3 length: 16 amino acids. Germline V gene lookup returns CDR1 SGHAT and CDR2 FQNNGV. V was pared by 5 bases and J by 4 bases, with 8 bases of the junction left unmatched. The CDR3 loop is CASSQGQGARADTQYF. CDR3 bases: TGTGCCAGCAGCCAAGGACAGGGGGCAAGGGCAGATACGCAGTATTTT.

This sequence joins TRBV9 and TRBJ1-1; tentative D call: TRBD1 (6 bases). Between the trimmed V and J ends, which lost 2 bases and 0 bases, there was a span of 11 bases. The germline gives CDR1 SGDLS, CDR2 YYNGEE. The CDR3 extends over 15 amino acids. CDR3 protein: CASSVWDNMNTEAFF. Here the CDR3 DNA reads TGTGCCAGCAGCGTTTGGGACAACATGAACACTGAAGCTTTCTTT.

The sample holds many counts of this clonotype. The chain is built from TRBV11-2 and TRBJ1-1; no clear D gene. The CDR3 runs to 16 residues. Germline CDR1 reads SGHAT; CDR2 reads FQNNGV. V was shortened by 0 bases and J by 3 bases, with 14 bases between the two germline ends. The CDR3 DNA is TGTGCCAGCAGCTTAGAGGTAGGGTGGGATGACACTGAAGCTTTCTTT. Translated: CASSLEVGWDDTEAFF.

This clonotype was counted a few times. Just one base apart from a much larger clone, this may be a read error. The chain is built from TRBV12-3 or TRBV12-4 and TRBJ2-1; D may be TRBD2 (6 bases). The CDR3 contains 13 residues. The CDR3 coding sequence is TGTGCCGGCAGTTACGGGAGTAGGAATGAGCAGTTCTTC. It specifies CAGSYGSRNEQFF.

This clonotype was seen once. This may be a read error, as it is one base from a much larger clone. The chain uses TRBV7-2 and TRBJ2-3; 8 bases are a match to TRBD2. The length of the CDR3 is 17 residues. Germline values: CDR1 SGHTA, CDR2 FQGNSA. Trimming cost V 5 bases and J 2 bases; bases outside gene matches: 12. The CDR3: CASSTRRGSGVTDTQYF. Here the CDR3 DNA reads TGTGCCAGCAGCACCCGGCGGGGTAGCGGGGTCACAGATACGCAGTATTTT.

The rearrangement uses TRBV5-5 and TRBJ1-5; D remains ambiguous. This CDR3 region has 16 residues. Germline V lookup: CDR1 SGHKS, CDR2 YYEKEE (reference sequence). V lost 0 bases to trimming and J lost 0 bases, with 10 bases between them. The CDR3 loop reads CASSLAKGLSNQPQHF. CDR3 nucleotides: TGTGCCAGCAGCTTGGCCAAGGGTCTTAGCAATCAGCCCCAGCATTTT.

This chain connects TRBV5-1 to TRBJ1-5, with TRBD1 as a possible D gene (5 bases). CDR3 length: 14 residues. Germline V gene sequence: CDR1 SGHRS, CDR2 YFSETQ. Trimming removed 1 base from V and 7 bases from J, with 12 bases in between. CDR3: CASSLTGEGQPQHF. The CDR3 DNA follows: TGCGCCAGCAGCTTGACGGGAGAGGGGCAGCCCCAGCATTTT.

This clonotype was counted a few times. The chain combines TRBV20-1 with TRBJ2-2; 11 bases fit TRBD2. The CDR3 has 17 amino acids. CDR1 and CDR2 from the germline V gene are DFQATT and SNEGSKA (reference sequence). J was trimmed by 4 bases and V by 2 bases; bases with no gene match: 9. The CDR3 DNA reads TGCAGTGCTAGAACTAGCGGGAGTATTCGGGGCACCGGGGAGCTGTTTTTT. Translated, it gives CSARTSGSIRGTGELFF.

A note on this clonotype: Because the CDR3 is missing its conserved closing phenylalanine or tryptophan, this is likely a read error. The rearrangement joins TRBV12-3 or TRBV12-4 to TRBJ2-5; tentatively, D is TRBD1 or TRBD2 (5 bases each). Trimming cost V 4 bases and J 5 bases, with 29 bases left between them. The CDR3 totals 19 residues. The CDR3 nucleotides read TGTGCCAGCAGTTACTCGAATGAGTTGGGCAGGGAGTCGGAGGAGACCCAGTACTCC. As protein: CASSYSNELGRESEETQYS.

Ten or more counts support this clonotype. The chain recombines TRBV27 with TRBJ2-3, with unresolved D. The CDR3 has 13 residues. The V and J ends lost 5 bases and 3 bases respectively, with 9 bases between them. Per the germline V gene, CDR1 is MNHEY and CDR2 is SMNVEV (reference sequence). CDR3 protein: CASSRFSTDTQYF. In DNA, the CDR3 is TGTGCCAGCAGTCGTTTTTCGACAGATACGCAGTATTTT.

This clonotype was observed a few times. This sequence joins TRBV20-1 and TRBJ2-3, with D maybe TRBD2 (5 bases). Germline-derived CDR1 and CDR2 are DFQATT and SNEGSKA (reference sequence). V gave up 4 bases and J gave up 7 bases, with 18 bases separating them. The CDR3 consists of 14 residues. The DNA for the CDR3 is TGCAGTGCTAAAAATCCTACCCGAGGGAATACGCAGTATTTT. Protein sequence: CSAKNPTRGNTQYF.

This clonotype was picked up a small number of times. The chain joins TRBV29-1 to TRBJ1-2, with TRBD1 matching over 8 bases. Germline CDR1 reads SQVTM; CDR2 reads ANQGSEA. V was clipped by 6 bases and J by 3 bases; unmatched bases: 12. The CDR3 totals 15 residues. The CDR3 bases are TGCAGCGTCTTTAGGCGGACAGGGAGGTACTATGGCTACACCTTC. It is translated as CSVFRRTGRYYGYTF. The variable domain in full, completed from reference TRBV29-1 and TRBJ1-2, reads SAVISQKPSRDICQRGTSLTIQCQVDSQVTMMFWYRQQPGQSLTLIATANQGSEATYESGFVIDKFPISRPNLTFSTLTVSNMSPEDSSIYLCSVFRRTGRYYGYTFGSGTRLTVV.